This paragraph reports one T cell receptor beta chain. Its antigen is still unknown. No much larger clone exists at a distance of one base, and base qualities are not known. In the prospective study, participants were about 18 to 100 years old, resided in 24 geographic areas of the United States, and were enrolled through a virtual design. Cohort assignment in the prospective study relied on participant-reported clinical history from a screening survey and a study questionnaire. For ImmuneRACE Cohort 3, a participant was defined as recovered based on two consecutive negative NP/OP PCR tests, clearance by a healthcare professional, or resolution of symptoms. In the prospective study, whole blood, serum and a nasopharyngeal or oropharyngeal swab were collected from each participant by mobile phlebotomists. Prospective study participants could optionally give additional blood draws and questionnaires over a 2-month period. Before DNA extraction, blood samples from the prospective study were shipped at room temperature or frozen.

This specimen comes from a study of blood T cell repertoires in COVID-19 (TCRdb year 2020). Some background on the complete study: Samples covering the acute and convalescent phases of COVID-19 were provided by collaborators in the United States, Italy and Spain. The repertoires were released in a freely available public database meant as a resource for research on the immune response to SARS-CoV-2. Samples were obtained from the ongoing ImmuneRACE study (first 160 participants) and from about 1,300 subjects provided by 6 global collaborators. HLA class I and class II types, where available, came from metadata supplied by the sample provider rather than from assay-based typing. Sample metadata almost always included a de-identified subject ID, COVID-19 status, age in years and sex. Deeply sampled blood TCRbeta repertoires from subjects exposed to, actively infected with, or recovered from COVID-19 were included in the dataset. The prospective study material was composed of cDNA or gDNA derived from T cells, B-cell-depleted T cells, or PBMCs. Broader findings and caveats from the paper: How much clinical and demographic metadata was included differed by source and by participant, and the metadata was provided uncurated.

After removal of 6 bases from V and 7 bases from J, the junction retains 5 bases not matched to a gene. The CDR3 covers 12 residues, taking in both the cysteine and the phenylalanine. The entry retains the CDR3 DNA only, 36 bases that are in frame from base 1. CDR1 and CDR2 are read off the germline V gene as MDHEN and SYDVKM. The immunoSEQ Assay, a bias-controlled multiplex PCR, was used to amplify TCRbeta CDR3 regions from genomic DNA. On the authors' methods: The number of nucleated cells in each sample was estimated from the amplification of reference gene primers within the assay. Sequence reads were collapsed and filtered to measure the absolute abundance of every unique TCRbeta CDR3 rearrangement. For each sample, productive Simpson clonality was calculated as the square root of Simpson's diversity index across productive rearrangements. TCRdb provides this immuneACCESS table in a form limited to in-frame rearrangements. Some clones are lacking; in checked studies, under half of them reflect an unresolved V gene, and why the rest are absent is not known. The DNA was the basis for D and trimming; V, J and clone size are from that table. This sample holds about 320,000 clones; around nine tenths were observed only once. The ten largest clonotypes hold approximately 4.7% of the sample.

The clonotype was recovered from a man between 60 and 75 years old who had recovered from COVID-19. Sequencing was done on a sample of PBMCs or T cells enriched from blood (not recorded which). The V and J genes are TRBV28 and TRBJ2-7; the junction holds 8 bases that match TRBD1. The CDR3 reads CASSQGAREQYF. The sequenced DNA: TGTGCCAGCAGCCAGGGGGCGAGGGAGCAGTACTTC.